This T cell receptor beta chain was obtained from a study of long-term antiretroviral therapy in people with HIV (dated by TCRdb to between 2021 and 2023). Notes on the research overall: The earliest samples were collected roughly a decade before the 2015 WHO recommendation for immediate ART, at a time when ART was usually postponed until CD4 counts fell. This retrospective serial study examined whether starting ART and sustained HIV suppression were associated with changes in the composition and diversity of the TRB repertoire in peripheral blood. A total of 150 to 200 cryopreserved PBMC samples came from 30 or so adults with confirmed HIV infection and were collected serially over a mean of roughly six years (range 1-12). Of the roughly 32 participants with HIV, eleven were female. No cross-contamination during QIAcube processing turned up in test extractions that ran a monoclonal T-cell line alongside about 35 polyclonal samples.

Inclusion was restricted to participants for whom at least one PBMC sample before ART initiation and at least two post-ART samples were available. All participants with HIV were treated in the United States of America. Cryopreserved samples of about 0.9-11 million PBMC were thawed and washed before DNA extraction. At the time of the earliest PBMC sample for each participant with HIV, ages ranged from about 23 to 60 years. Per participant, PBMC samples came from 1-4 timepoints prior to ART initiation and 2-8 timepoints following ART initiation, for a median of 7 samples. Serial HIV viral load, CD4+ T-cell count, ART history and demographic data were obtained for every participant. Using a Qiagen kit on a QIAcube, genomic DNA was extracted from unsorted PBMC, with samples processed in batches of 12. A remark on this clone: Its target antigen remains unknown. One base away there is no much larger clone; base qualities are not given.

The immunoSEQ hsTCRB v3.0 assay was used at survey level resolution to sequence the TRB variable region. The target sequencing depth for TRB was about 35,000-50,000 T-cell genomes per sample. TRB libraries were pooled and sequenced on an Illumina MiSeq using a v3 150-cycle kit. The authors' analysis ran thus. Analysis of repertoires was carried out in R inside a reproducible Nextflow workflow spanning QC, data transformation and analysis. LymphoSeq2, an R package for AIRR-Seq data exploration, was used to implement custom analyses. A few samples yielding fewer than 5000 total TRB sequences were excluded, leaving 150 to 200 analyzed HIV repertoires. Among the approximately 200 retained HIV repertoires, about 57 were collected before ART initiation and some 130 after ART initiation. Repertoires were downsampled to 5000 TRB nucleotide sequences, and summary statistics were averaged over 100 downsampling iterations. The analysis kept only TRB sequences whose CDR3 regions were at least seven amino acids long. A Shannon entropy-derived clonality score and the Gini coefficient were used to measure diversity. In the repertoire networks, any two of the top 5000 CDR3 amino acid sequences were connected whenever the two sequences differed by an edit distance of one. Antigen specificity groups and MHC restriction were predicted for TRB CDR3 amino acid sequences with GLIPH2. To flag known CMV, EBV, HIV or tissue antigen associations, CDR3 amino acid sequences were matched against VDJdb and McPAS-TCR. Pre-ART, post-ART and control groups were compared with Wilcoxon signed-rank tests and Holm-Bonferroni correction. TCRdb provides this immuneACCESS table in a form limited to in-frame rearrangements. Some clones are lacking; in checked studies, under half of them reflect an unresolved V gene, and why the rest are absent is not known. V and J calls plus clone size are reproduced from that table; the DNA served to infer D and trimming. The sample has 20,000 to 25,000 clones on record, approximately 86% of them singletons. The ten largest clones take up 4% to 5% of the sample.

General findings and caveats noted by the study authors: The samples span the years 2004 to 2017, and the ART regimens used may be less effective than current regimens. Unsorted PBMC were profiled instead of sorted CD4+ and CD8+ T cells because pre-ART samples had limited cell numbers. CDR3 length ranges in HIV repertoires were narrower than in controls, and network structure suggested an antigen-experienced repertoire with only a slight naive shift after ART. ART initiation was associated with a significant increase in TRB diversity, but diversity stayed significantly below transplant donor controls even after long-term ART. Inferences about post-ART repertoire changes are limited because no data were available on ART adherence, viral resistance or therapy changes. Expanded TRB clones identified before ART initiation dominated the repertoire across all time points, though the dominance fluctuated and decreased in many PLHIV after ART. Because PBMC availability was limited, only the TCR beta chain was sequenced, with no alpha chain pairing.

CDR1 and CDR2, per the germline V gene, are SGHRS and YFSETQ. Trimming takes 0 bases from V and 4 bases from J, and the germline ends sit 8 bases apart. Taken from cysteine to phenylalanine, the CDR3 has 14 residues. Of all the DNA, just the CDR3 is kept, 42 bases in frame from base 1. The clonotype comes from a man in his 60s with HIV. The V gene is TRBV5-1 and the J gene is TRBJ1-3, with a weak D call of TRBD1 (6 bases match). The sequenced sample was unsorted PBMCs, obtained 1.3 years after starting antiretroviral therapy. The CDR3 region: CASSLGGQGNTIYF. The nucleotide sequence reads as follows: TGCGCCAGCAGCTTGGGGGGACAAGGAAACACCATATATTTT.